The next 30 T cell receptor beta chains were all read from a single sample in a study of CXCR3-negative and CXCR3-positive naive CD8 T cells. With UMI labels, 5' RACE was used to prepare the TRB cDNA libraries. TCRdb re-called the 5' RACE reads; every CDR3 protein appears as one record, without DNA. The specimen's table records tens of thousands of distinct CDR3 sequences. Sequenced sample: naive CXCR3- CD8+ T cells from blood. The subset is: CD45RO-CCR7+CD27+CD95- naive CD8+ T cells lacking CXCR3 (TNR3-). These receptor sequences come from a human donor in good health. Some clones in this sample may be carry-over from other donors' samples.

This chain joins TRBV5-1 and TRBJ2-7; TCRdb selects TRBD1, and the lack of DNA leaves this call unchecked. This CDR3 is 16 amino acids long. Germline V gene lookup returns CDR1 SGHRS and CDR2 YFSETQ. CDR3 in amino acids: CASSLSPGQGNYEQYF.

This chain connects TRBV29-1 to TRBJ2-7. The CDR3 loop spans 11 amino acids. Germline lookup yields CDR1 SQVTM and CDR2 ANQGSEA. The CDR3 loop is CSVRDSPEQYF.

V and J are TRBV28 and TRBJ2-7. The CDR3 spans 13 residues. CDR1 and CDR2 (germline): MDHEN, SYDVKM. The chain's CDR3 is CASKVSRHREQYF. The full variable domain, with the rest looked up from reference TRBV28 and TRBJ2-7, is DVKVTQSSRYLVKRTGEKVFLECVQDMDHENMFWYRQDPGLGLRLIYFSYDVKMKEKGDIPEGYSVSREKKERFSLILESASTNQTSMYLCASKVSRHREQYFGPGTRLTVT.

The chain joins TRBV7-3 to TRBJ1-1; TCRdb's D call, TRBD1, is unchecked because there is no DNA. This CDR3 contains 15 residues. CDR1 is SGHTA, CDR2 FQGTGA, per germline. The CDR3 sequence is CASSMWDTVNTEAFF. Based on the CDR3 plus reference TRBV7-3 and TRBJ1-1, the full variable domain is GAGVSQTPSNKVTEKGKYVELRCDPISGHTALYWYRQSLGQGPEFLIYFQGTGAADDSGLPNDRFFAVRPEGSVSTLKIQRTERGDSAVYLCASSMWDTVNTEAFFGQGTRLTVV.

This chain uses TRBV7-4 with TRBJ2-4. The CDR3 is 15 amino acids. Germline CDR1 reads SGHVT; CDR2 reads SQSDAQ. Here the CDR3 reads CAIPRVALAKNIQYF.

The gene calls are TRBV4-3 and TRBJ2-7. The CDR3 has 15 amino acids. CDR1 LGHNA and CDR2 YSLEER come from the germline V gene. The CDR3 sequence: CASSQDRGSSYEQYF.

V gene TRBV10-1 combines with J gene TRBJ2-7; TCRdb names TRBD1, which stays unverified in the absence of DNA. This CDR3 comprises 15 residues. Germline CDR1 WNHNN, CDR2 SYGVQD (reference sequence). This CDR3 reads CASSESRGFTYEQYF.

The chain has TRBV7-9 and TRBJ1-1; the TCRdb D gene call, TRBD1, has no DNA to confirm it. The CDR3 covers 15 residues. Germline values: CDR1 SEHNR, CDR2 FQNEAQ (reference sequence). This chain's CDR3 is CASSWGPEGDTEAFF.

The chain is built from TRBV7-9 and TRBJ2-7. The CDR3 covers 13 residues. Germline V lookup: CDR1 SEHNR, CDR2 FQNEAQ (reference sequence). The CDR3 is CASSGTASYEQYF. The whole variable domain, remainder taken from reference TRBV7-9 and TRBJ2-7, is DTGVSQNPRHKITKRGQNVTFRCDPISEHNRLYWYRQTLGQGPEFLTYFQNEAQLEKSRLLSDRFSAERPKGSFSTLEIQRTEQGDSAMYLCASSGTASYEQYFGPGTRLTVT.

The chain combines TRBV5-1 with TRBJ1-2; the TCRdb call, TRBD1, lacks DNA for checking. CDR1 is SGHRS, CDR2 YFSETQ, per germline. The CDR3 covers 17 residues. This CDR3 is CASSPKPGPGQIYGYTF.

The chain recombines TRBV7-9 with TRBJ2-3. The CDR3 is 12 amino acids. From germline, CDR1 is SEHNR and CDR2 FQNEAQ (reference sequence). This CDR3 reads CASSFWGDTQYF. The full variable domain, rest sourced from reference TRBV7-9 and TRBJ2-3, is DTGVSQNPRHKITKRGQNVTFRCDPISEHNRLYWYRQTLGQGPEFLTYFQNEAQLEKSRLLSDRFSAERPKGSFSTLEIQRTEQGDSAMYLCASSFWGDTQYFGPGTRLTVL.

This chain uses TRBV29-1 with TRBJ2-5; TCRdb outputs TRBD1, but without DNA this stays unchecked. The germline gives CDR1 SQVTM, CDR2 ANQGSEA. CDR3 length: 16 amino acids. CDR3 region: CSVEDREGGPQETQYF.

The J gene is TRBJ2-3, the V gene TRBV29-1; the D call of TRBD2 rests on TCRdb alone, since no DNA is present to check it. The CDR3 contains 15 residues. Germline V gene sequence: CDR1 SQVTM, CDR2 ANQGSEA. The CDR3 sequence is CSVETSGSQRDTQYF.

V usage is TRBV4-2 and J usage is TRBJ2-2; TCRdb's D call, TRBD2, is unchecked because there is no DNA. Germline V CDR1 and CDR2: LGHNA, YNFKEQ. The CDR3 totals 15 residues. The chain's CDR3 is CASSQGGLNTGELFF.

CDR3 sequence: CASSFPTGVNTEAFF. The chain uses TRBV7-9 and TRBJ1-1; TCRdb proposes TRBD1, but this gene call is untestable without DNA. Germline CDR1 SEHNR, CDR2 FQNEAQ (reference sequence). This CDR3 has 15 amino acids.

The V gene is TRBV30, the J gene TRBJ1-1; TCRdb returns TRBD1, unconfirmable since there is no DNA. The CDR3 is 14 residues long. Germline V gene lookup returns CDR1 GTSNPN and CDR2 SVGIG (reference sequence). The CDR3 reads CAWNADSLNTEAFF.

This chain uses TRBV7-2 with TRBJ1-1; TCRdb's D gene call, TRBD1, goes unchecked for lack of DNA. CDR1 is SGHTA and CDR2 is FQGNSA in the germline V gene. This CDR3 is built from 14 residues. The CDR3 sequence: CASSLLAGGTEAFF.

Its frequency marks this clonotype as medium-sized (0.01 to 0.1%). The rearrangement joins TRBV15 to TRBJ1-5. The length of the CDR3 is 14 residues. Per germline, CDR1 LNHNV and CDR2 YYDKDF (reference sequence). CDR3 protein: CATSSSRNNQPQHF.

The chain's CDR3 is CSSREGGGEQFF. The V gene is TRBV29-1, the J gene TRBJ2-1; lacking DNA, the TRBD2 call made by TCRdb goes unchecked. This CDR3 contains 12 residues. Germline V gene data show CDR1 as SQVTM and CDR2 as ANQGSEA.

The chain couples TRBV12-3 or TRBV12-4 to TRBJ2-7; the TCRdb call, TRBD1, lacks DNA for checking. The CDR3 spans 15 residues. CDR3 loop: CASSPSGPLMGEQYF.

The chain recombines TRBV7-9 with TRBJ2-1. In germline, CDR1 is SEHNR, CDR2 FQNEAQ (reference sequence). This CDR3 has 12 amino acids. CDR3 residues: CASSLGRNEQFF.

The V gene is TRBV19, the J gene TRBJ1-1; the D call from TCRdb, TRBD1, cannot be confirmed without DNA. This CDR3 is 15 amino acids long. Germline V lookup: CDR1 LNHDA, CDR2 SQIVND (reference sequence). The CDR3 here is CASSTGQRLNTEAFF.

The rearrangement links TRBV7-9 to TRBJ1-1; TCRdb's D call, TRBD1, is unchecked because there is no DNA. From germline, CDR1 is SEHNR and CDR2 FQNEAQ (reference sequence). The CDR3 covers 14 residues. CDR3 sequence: CASSPGQGETEAFF. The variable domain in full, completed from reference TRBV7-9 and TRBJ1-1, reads DTGVSQNPRHKITKRGQNVTFRCDPISEHNRLYWYRQTLGQGPEFLTYFQNEAQLEKSRLLSDRFSAERPKGSFSTLEIQRTEQGDSAMYLCASSPGQGETEAFFGQGTRLTVV.

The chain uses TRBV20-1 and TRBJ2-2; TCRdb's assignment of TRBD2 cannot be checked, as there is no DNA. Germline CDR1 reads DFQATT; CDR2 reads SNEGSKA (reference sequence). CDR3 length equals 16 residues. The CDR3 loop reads CSARVTSGGDTGELFF.

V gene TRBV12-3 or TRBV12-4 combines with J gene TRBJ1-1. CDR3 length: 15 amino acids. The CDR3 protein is CASSPPAGSGSEAFF.

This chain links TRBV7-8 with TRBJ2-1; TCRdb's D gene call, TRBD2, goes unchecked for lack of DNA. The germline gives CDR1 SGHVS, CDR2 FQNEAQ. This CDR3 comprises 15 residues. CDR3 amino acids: CASSLAELAGGPEFF. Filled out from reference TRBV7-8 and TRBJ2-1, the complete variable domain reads GAGVSQSPRYKVAKRGQDVALRCDPISGHVSLFWYQQALGQGPEFLTYFQNEAQLDKSGLPSDRFFAERPEGSVSTLKIQRTQQEDSAVYLCASSLAELAGGPEFFGPGTRLTVL.

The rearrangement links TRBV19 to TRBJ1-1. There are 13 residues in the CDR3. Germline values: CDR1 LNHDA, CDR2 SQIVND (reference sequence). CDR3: CASRSSTGTEAFF.

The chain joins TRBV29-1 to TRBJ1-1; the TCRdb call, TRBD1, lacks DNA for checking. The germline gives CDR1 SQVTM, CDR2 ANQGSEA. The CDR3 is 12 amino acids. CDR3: CSAKGDATEAFF.

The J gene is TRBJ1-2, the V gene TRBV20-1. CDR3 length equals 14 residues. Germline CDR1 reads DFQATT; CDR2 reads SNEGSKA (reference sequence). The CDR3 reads CSAREGSANYGYTF.

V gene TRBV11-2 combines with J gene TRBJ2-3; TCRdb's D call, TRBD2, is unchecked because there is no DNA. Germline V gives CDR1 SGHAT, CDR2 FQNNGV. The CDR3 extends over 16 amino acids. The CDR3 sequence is CASSAEMGGVTDTQYF.